The 31 T cell receptor beta chains reported below all come from one sample, sequenced in a study of STAT5B mutations in CD4+ large granular lymphocyte leukemia. Profiling relied on immunoSEQ multiplex PCR, and the TCRdb table lists in-frame clones only, not all of them. The table shows approximately 20,000 clones, with 70% to 75% occurring only once. The sequenced sample was CD4+ T cells from blood buffy coats. The receptors come from a human donor in good health.

This chain connects TRBV6-6 to TRBJ2-2; TRBD1 or TRBD2 may be the D gene (5 bases each). Germline CDR1 and CDR2: MNHNY and SVGAGI (reference sequence). This CDR3 is built from 12 residues. V shed 6 bases and J shed 8 bases, with 10 bases lying between them. Written as DNA, the CDR3 is TGTGCCAGCAGCGGATGGGGGGGGGAGCTGTTTTTT. Encoded protein: CASSGWGGELFF.

The CDR3 bases are TGTGCCAGCAGTTTATCTCGGCGGACAGCCGGCTACACCTTC. This translates into CASSLSRRTAGYTF. The chain combines TRBV27 with TRBJ1-2; possibly TRBD1 for D (6 bases). V dropped 0 bases and J dropped 8 bases, with 13 bases sitting between them. CDR1 and CDR2 (germline): MNHEY, SMNVEV (reference sequence). This CDR3 region has 14 residues.

The V and J genes are TRBV19 and TRBJ1-5; perhaps TRBD1 as D (5 bases). Germline CDR1 and CDR2: LNHDA and SQIVND (reference sequence). The germline V and J ends were trimmed by 1 base and 7 bases, with 11 bases remaining between them. This CDR3 is 14 amino acids long. CDR3 protein: CASSIGQGKQPQHF. CDR3 in DNA: TGTGCCAGTAGTATAGGGCAGGGTAAGCAGCCCCAGCATTTT. The full variable domain, completed using reference TRBV19 and TRBJ1-5, is DGGITQSPKYLFRKEGQNVTLSCEQNLNHDAMYWYRQDPGQGLRLIYYSQIVNDFQKGDIAEGYSVSREKKESFPLTVTSAQKNPTAFYLCASSIGQGKQPQHFGDGTRLSIL.

This clone has only a few counts. The chain combines TRBV7-9 with TRBJ2-7; 7 bases fit TRBD1. J lost 6 bases, V lost 5 bases, and 7 bases had no gene match. The CDR3 extends over 13 amino acids. Germline V gene data show CDR1 as SEHNR and CDR2 as FQNEAQ (reference sequence). The CDR3 DNA is TGTGCCAGCAGCGAGAGAACAGGGGCCGAGCAGTACTTC. It is translated as CASSERTGAEQYF.

This clone came up a few times. This chain joins TRBV7-8 and TRBJ2-7, with 9 bases identical to TRBD2. Germline V gives CDR1 SGHVS, CDR2 FQNEAQ. V gave up 0 bases and J gave up 8 bases; unmatched junction bases: 2. The CDR3 length is 13 residues. CDR3 amino acids: CASSLASGSKQYF. CDR3 DNA: TGTGCCAGCAGCTTAGCTAGCGGGAGTAAGCAGTACTTC.

The rearrangement links TRBV2 to TRBJ2-1, with D perhaps TRBD1 (6 bases). CDR1 SNHLY and CDR2 FYNNEI come from the germline V gene. The CDR3 is 11 residues long. V was cut by 3 bases and J by 13 bases, with 10 bases left in between. The CDR3 DNA follows: TGTGCCAGCAGTGAGGTCAGGGGTCAGTTCTTC. Its translation is CASSEVRGQFF. The variable domain in full, with the rest retrieved from reference TRBV2 and TRBJ2-1, is EPEVTQTPSHQVTQMGQEVILRCVPISNHLYFYWYRQILGQKVEFLVSFYNNEISEKSEIFDDQFSVERPDGSNFTLKIRSTKLEDSAMYFCASSEVRGQFFGPGTRLTVL.

This clone was counted a few times. The chain employs TRBV6-5 and TRBJ1-6; D not certain. Trimming pared 6 bases from V and 7 bases from J, leaving 4 bases between. The CDR3 runs to 11 residues. CDR1 MNHEY and CDR2 SVGAGI come from the germline V gene. This CDR3 reads CASRQNSPLHF. CDR3 DNA sequence: TGTGCCAGCAGACAGAATTCACCCCTCCACTTT.

The chain couples TRBV5-4 to TRBJ1-1; no clear D. CDR3 length: 13 amino acids. Looked up from germline, CDR1 is SGHNT and CDR2 is YYREEE (reference sequence). The germline V and J ends were trimmed by 1 base and 0 bases, with 4 bases remaining between them. CDR3: CASSLTVNTEAFF. CDR3 bases: TGTGCCAGCAGCTTGACAGTGAACACTGAAGCTTTCTTT.

This clone showed up just a few times. The chain has TRBV5-1 and TRBJ2-7, with 8 bases aligning to TRBD2. Germline V gene sequence: CDR1 SGHRS, CDR2 YFSETQ. The CDR3 spans 15 residues. V shed 1 base and J 7 bases; nucleotides not matched to a gene: 10. The CDR3 bases are TGCGCCAGCAGCTTGAGCGGGGGCGCCTCGGGAGAGCAGTACTTC. Translating it yields CASSLSGGASGEQYF.

The chain combines TRBV12-5 with TRBJ2-7; 7 bases are shared with TRBD1. This CDR3 is 13 amino acids long. CDR1 is LGHNT and CDR2 is FRNRAP in the germline V gene. V shed 8 bases and J 2 bases; nucleotides not matched to a gene: 6. The CDR3 DNA sequence: TGTGCTAGTTATACAGGGGAAACCTACGAGCAGTACTTC. Encoded protein: CASYTGETYEQYF.

This chain connects TRBV2 to TRBJ1-2; TRBD1 is a possible D gene (6 bases). The V gene lost 1 base and the J gene lost 7 bases, with 13 bases spanning the gap. The CDR3 has 14 residues. CDR1 is SNHLY and CDR2 is FYNNEI in the germline V gene. The DNA of the CDR3 is TGTGCCAGCAGTGAAGTAAGGGGGGGGTCTGGCTACACCTTC. Translated: CASSEVRGGSGYTF.

Concerning this clone: The identical CDR3 is also encoded by other nucleotide sequences in the sample. V and J are TRBV5-1 and TRBJ2-5; tentative D call: TRBD1 (6 bases). Per the germline V gene, CDR1 is SGHRS and CDR2 is YFSETQ. The CDR3 covers 15 residues. The V end was cut by 1 base, the J end by 1 base, with 11 bases between. The CDR3 bases are TGCGCCAGCAGCTTGCTCCAGGGGCCCCAAGAGACCCAGTACTTC. It codes for CASSLLQGPQETQYF.

The J gene is TRBJ2-1, the V gene TRBV7-9, with TRBD2 as a possible D gene (6 bases). V shed 1 base and J shed 10 bases, with 14 bases lying between them. The CDR3 sequence is 14 residues long. Looked up from germline, CDR1 is SEHNR and CDR2 is FQNEAQ (reference sequence). The CDR3 spells CASSLEGLAVEQFF. The CDR3 DNA follows: TGTGCCAGCAGCTTAGAAGGGTTAGCGGTCGAGCAGTTCTTC.

The sample holds one count of this clone. V is TRBV19 and J is TRBJ2-5, with D tentatively TRBD1 (6 bases). Looked up from germline, CDR1 is LNHDA and CDR2 is SQIVND (reference sequence). This CDR3 contains 13 residues. Trimming pared 5 bases from V and 5 bases from J, leaving 12 bases between. The CDR3 nucleotides are TGTGCCAGTAGTTCACAGGGTTGGGAGACCCAGTACTTC. Protein sequence: CASSSQGWETQYF.

This clone occurred a few times. This rearrangement joins TRBV2 to TRBJ1-2; weak D call: TRBD1 (5 bases). Per the germline V gene, CDR1 is SNHLY and CDR2 is FYNNEI. The CDR3 totals 13 residues. The V and J ends lost 6 bases and 6 bases respectively, with 14 bases between them. CDR3 DNA sequence: TGTGCCAGCAGCGTCTGGGGGGAGGATGGCTACACCTTC. This codes for CASSVWGEDGYTF.

V is TRBV6-1 and J is TRBJ2-7; TRBD2 matches at 7 bases. This CDR3 is built from 14 residues. V was clipped by 5 bases and J by 4 bases; unmatched bases: 8. Germline CDR1 reads MNHNS; CDR2 reads SASEGT. CDR3 DNA: TGTGCCAGCAGTTCTCGGAGCGGGATATACGAGCAGTACTTC. As protein: CASSSRSGIYEQYF.

The chain combines TRBV10-3 with TRBJ2-2; 7 bases match TRBD1. This CDR3 region has 15 residues. J lost 7 bases, V lost 2 bases, and 7 bases had no gene match. Germline CDR1 reads ENHRY; CDR2 reads SYGVKD. The CDR3 here is CAISELGGSGGELFF. For the CDR3, the DNA is TGTGCCATCAGTGAGCTAGGGGGCTCCGGCGGGGAGCTGTTTTTT.

The V gene is TRBV27, the J gene TRBJ2-7; the D is unclear. CDR3 length equals 13 residues. Germline values: CDR1 MNHEY, CDR2 SMNVEV (reference sequence). V lost 3 bases and J 1 base, leaving 7 bases between the germline ends. DNA of the CDR3: TGTGCCAGCAGTTTCTCCGTGTCCTACGAGCAGTACTTC. It translates to CASSFSVSYEQYF.

V is TRBV20-1 and J is TRBJ2-1; D is uncertain. The CDR3 covers 11 residues. Trimming removed 4 bases from V and 6 bases from J, with 7 bases in between. In germline, CDR1 is DFQATT, CDR2 SNEGSKA (reference sequence). CDR3: CSATMGNEQFF. CDR3 nucleotide sequence: TGCAGTGCTACTATGGGCAATGAGCAGTTCTTC.

This clone turned up a few times. V and J are TRBV21-1 and TRBJ1-4. TRBV21-1 constitutes a pseudogene. The CDR3 is made up of 15 amino acids. The DNA for the CDR3 is TGTGCCAGCAGCAAAGACGGGGGGCAAAGAGAAAAACTGTTTTTT. Translating gives CASSKDGGQREKLFF.

The rearrangement joins TRBV4-1 to TRBJ2-7; TRBD1 aligns across 9 bases. This CDR3 comprises 14 residues. Germline CDR1 and CDR2: MGHRA and YSYEKL. Trimming at V came to 4 bases and at J to 10 bases, leaving 11 bases not matched to a gene. CDR3 coding DNA: TGCGCCAGCAGCCTCACACCCGGGACAGGGACTCAGTACTTC. Amino acids: CASSLTPGTGTQYF.

The V and J genes are TRBV11-2 and TRBJ2-3, with D possibly called TRBD1 or TRBD2 (5 bases each). With 3 bases removed from V and 4 bases from J, the gap between germline ends came to 14 bases. CDR3 length: 15 amino acids. CDR1 is SGHAT and CDR2 is FQNNGV in the germline V gene. In DNA form, the CDR3 reads TGTGCCAGCAGCTTCCCTCGGGACCCACCAGATACGCAGTATTTT. It codes for CASSFPRDPPDTQYF.

This clone was counted a few times. The CDR3 sequence: CASSPAATGINEQFF. The CDR3, as DNA: TGTGCCAGTAGCCCTGCCGCGACAGGGATAAATGAGCAGTTCTTC. V gene TRBV19 combines with J gene TRBJ2-1; 7 bases fit TRBD1. The CDR3 loop spans 15 amino acids. Germline CDR1 is LNHDA and CDR2 is SQIVND (reference sequence). Losses at the gene ends were 6 bases for V and 7 bases for J; bases not matched to a gene: 12.

This chain links TRBV6-5 with TRBJ1-6; tentatively, D is TRBD1 (6 bases). Germline V gene data show CDR1 as MNHEY and CDR2 as SVGAGI. There are 15 residues in the CDR3. V shed 0 bases and J shed 13 bases, with 16 bases lying between them. Here the CDR3 reads CASSYSRGAKMPLHF. The DNA for the CDR3 is TGTGCCAGCAGTTACTCGCGGGGGGCGAAAATGCCCCTCCACTTT.

V gene TRBV20-1 combines with J gene TRBJ1-1, with D tentatively TRBD1 (5 bases). Looked up from germline, CDR1 is DFQATT and CDR2 is SNEGSKA (reference sequence). V lost 5 bases and J lost 6, with 10 bases in between. The CDR3 sequence is 11 residues long. The DNA for the CDR3 is TGCAGTGCTGTCCGGGGCCCTGAAGCTTTCTTT. Its protein is CSAVRGPEAFF.

V and J are TRBV5-6 and TRBJ2-7; D might be TRBD1 (6 bases). Germline CDR1 reads SGHDT; CDR2 reads YYEEEE. CDR3 size: 16 residues. V lost 0 bases to trimming and J lost 3 bases, with 16 bases between them. The CDR3 spells CASSLGWQGKVYEQYF. The DNA of the CDR3 is TGTGCCAGCAGCTTGGGGTGGCAGGGGAAGGTCTACGAGCAGTACTTC. Combining the CDR3 with reference TRBV5-6 and TRBJ2-7 gives the whole variable domain DAGVTQSPTHLIKTRGQQVTLRCSPKSGHDTVSWYQQALGQGPQFIFQYYEEEERQRGNFPDRFSGHQFPNYSSELNVNALLLGDSALYLCASSLGWQGKVYEQYFGPGTRLTVT.

The chain carries TRBV6-5 and TRBJ2-1; TRBD1 aligns across 9 bases. V was pared by 2 bases and J by 3 bases, with 5 bases of the junction left unmatched. The CDR3 is 16 residues long. CDR1 is MNHEY, CDR2 SVGAGI, per germline. The CDR3 region has the DNA TGTGCCAGCAGTTACACCAACAGGGGGCTCTACAATGAGCAGTTCTTC. The encoded protein is CASSYTNRGLYNEQFF.

V is TRBV2 and J is TRBJ1-4, with D unclear. Germline V CDR1 and CDR2: SNHLY, FYNNEI. V was shortened by 7 bases and J by 5 bases, with 14 bases between the two germline ends. CDR3 length: 14 residues. In DNA form, the CDR3 reads TGTGCCAGCACCGGCTCCGGGATGAATGAAAAACTGTTTTTT. This gives the protein CASTGSGMNEKLFF.

This clone was seen a few times. The rearrangement links TRBV7-9 to TRBJ2-1, with a weak D call TRBD2 (5 bases). Germline CDR1 and CDR2: SEHNR and FQNEAQ (reference sequence). Deletions cut 4 bases from V and 0 bases from J, with 19 bases between. This CDR3 has 18 amino acids. CDR3 sequence reads: CASSYPLQSGGSYNEQFF. CDR3 coding DNA: TGTGCCAGCAGCTATCCCCTCCAGAGCGGAGGCTCCTACAATGAGCAGTTCTTC. The entire variable domain, with the rest obtained from reference TRBV7-9 and TRBJ2-1, is as follows: DTGVSQNPRHKITKRGQNVTFRCDPISEHNRLYWYRQTLGQGPEFLTYFQNEAQLEKSRLLSDRFSAERPKGSFSTLEIQRTEQGDSAMYLCASSYPLQSGGSYNEQFFGPGTRLTVL.

This clone was picked up one time. The chain uses TRBV11-2 and TRBJ1-4, with TRBD1 matching over 7 bases. This CDR3 spans 17 amino acids. Per germline, CDR1 SGHAT and CDR2 FQNNGV. After removal of 5 bases from V and 2 bases from J, the junction contained 11 bases not matched to a gene. The CDR3 region is CASSAGGGGFTNEKLFF. CDR3 sequence (DNA): TGTGCCAGCAGCGCAGGGGGAGGGGGCTTCACTAATGAAAAACTGTTTTTT.

The J gene is TRBJ2-1, the V gene TRBV4-3, with no clear D. Trimming pared 0 bases from V and 0 bases from J, leaving 12 bases between. The CDR3 runs to 17 residues. From germline, CDR1 is LGHNA and CDR2 YSLEER. In nucleotides, the CDR3 is TGCGCCAGCAGCCAAGATAATGAGGTTAGCTCCTACAATGAGCAGTTCTTC. This codes for CASSQDNEVSSYNEQFF.